A single sample gave rise to the 20 T cell receptor beta chains below, sequenced in a study of CD8 T cells in Susac syndrome. It was with random hexamers that roughly 0.45 to 1 ug RNA was reverse transcribed. In TCRdb, the immunoSEQ multiplex PCR reads were re-called with MiXCR into one record per CDR3 protein. The sample holds 120,000 to 150,000 distinct CDR3 sequences, 85% to 95% seen once. The sequencing input was CD4+ T cells from PBMCs. The receptors stem from a human donor with multiple sclerosis.

The chain joins TRBV6-2 or TRBV6-3 to TRBJ2-7, with 8 nucleotides matching TRBD1. J lost 4 bases, V lost 6 bases, and 8 bases had no gene match. From germline, CDR1 is MNHEY and CDR2 SVGEGT. The CDR3 spans 14 residues. The CDR3 spells CASRIQGGIYEQYF. The CDR3 nucleotides are TGTGCCAGCAGAATACAGGGGGGAATTTACGAGCAGTACTTC.

The V and J genes are TRBV7-2 and TRBJ1-5; D may be TRBD1 (5 bases). The germline gives CDR1 SGHTA, CDR2 FQGNSA. Trimming pared 2 bases from V and 0 bases from J, leaving 14 bases between. The CDR3 totals 17 residues. In nucleotides, the CDR3 is TGTGCCAGCAGCTTAAAAGTGGGGGGAAATAGCAATCAGCCCCAGCATTTT. Amino acids: CASSLKVGGNSNQPQHF.

The J gene is TRBJ2-3, the V gene TRBV7-7; D remains unclear. With 3 bases removed from V and 2 bases from J, the gap between germline ends came to 6 bases. The CDR3 is 13 residues long. The germline CDR1 and CDR2 sequences are SSHAT and FNYEAQ (reference sequence). The CDR3 reads CASSLHLTDTQYF. Written as DNA, the CDR3 is TGTGCCAGCAGCTTGCATCTCACAGATACGCAGTATTTT.

The J gene is TRBJ1-5, the V gene TRBV20-1, with D perhaps matching TRBD1 (5 bases). The CDR3 extends over 12 amino acids. Per germline, CDR1 DFQATT and CDR2 SNEGSKA (reference sequence). V was pared by 5 bases and J by 4 bases, with 9 bases between. For the CDR3, the DNA is TGCAGTGCTGGGGAGGGGAATCAGCCCCAGCATTTT. It encodes CSAGEGNQPQHF.

V and J are TRBV7-2 and TRBJ2-3; D tentatively reads TRBD1 or TRBD2 (6 bases each). Germline CDR1 SGHTA, CDR2 FQGNSA. CDR3 length: 14 residues. The germline V and J ends were trimmed by 2 bases and 4 bases, with 10 bases remaining between them. This CDR3 is CASSLIGGADTQYF. DNA of the CDR3: TGTGCCAGCAGCTTAATCGGGGGCGCAGATACGCAGTATTTT.

The chain combines TRBV27 with TRBJ1-6; tentative D call: TRBD1 (5 bases). This CDR3 spans 15 amino acids. The V gene's germline CDR1 is MNHEY and CDR2 SMNVEV (reference sequence). V lost 2 bases to trimming and J lost 7 bases, with 12 bases between them. This chain's CDR3 is CASSLRAGMNSPLHF. The CDR3 nucleotides read TGTGCCAGCAGTTTACGGGCAGGGATGAATTCACCCCTCCACTTT.

The rearrangement links TRBV27 to TRBJ2-2; no reliable D call. Germline CDR1 reads MNHEY; CDR2 reads SMNVEV (reference sequence). Trimming removed 3 bases at V and 5 bases at J, with 4 bases between. The CDR3 consists of 12 residues. CDR3 coding DNA: TGTGCCAGCAGTTTCCAGACCGGGGAGCTGTTTTTT. The encoded protein is CASSFQTGELFF.

V is TRBV9 and J is TRBJ2-7, with 7 bases aligning to TRBD1. Germline assignment: CDR1 SGDLS and CDR2 YYNGEE. The CDR3 totals 15 residues. V was clipped by 0 bases and J by 1 base; unmatched bases: 4. The CDR3 is CASSVATGTSYEQYF. The CDR3, as DNA: TGTGCCAGCAGCGTAGCGACAGGGACATCCTACGAGCAGTACTTC.

The CDR3 DNA sequence: TGTGCCAGCAGCCCCCTACCGCAGAGGGCGAGCTGGGGTAATGAGCAGTTCTTC. As protein: CASSPLPQRASWGNEQFF. The genes are TRBV14 and TRBJ2-1; tentative D call: TRBD2 (5 bases). This CDR3 has 18 amino acids. V gave up 4 bases and J gave up 7 bases, with 26 bases separating them. In germline, CDR1 is SGHDN, CDR2 FVKESK.

CDR3 DNA: TGTGCCAGCAGCGAGCACACTGACCAGGGTGAAGCTTTCTTT. This sequence encodes CASSEHTDQGEAFF. This chain connects TRBV7-9 to TRBJ1-1; D might be TRBD1 (5 bases). The V end was cut by 5 bases, the J end by 7 bases, with 17 bases between. CDR3 size: 14 residues. Germline CDR1 is SEHNR and CDR2 is FQNEAQ (reference sequence).

This chain links TRBV15 with TRBJ1-1; TRBD1 is a possible D gene (6 bases). With 9 bases removed from V and 6 bases from J, the gap between germline ends came to 17 bases. The CDR3 has 13 amino acids. From germline, CDR1 is LNHNV and CDR2 YYDKDF (reference sequence). The CDR3 sequence: CATRAQGYAEAFF. In DNA form, the CDR3 reads TGTGCCACGCGAGCACAGGGTTACGCTGAAGCTTTCTTT. The full variable domain, its missing parts supplied by reference TRBV15 and TRBJ1-1, is DAMVIQNPRYQVTQFGKPVTLSCSQTLNHNVMYWYQQKSSQAPKLLFHYYDKDFNNEADTPDNFQSRRPNTSFCFLDIRSPGLGDTAMYLCATRAQGYAEAFFGQGTRLTVV.

This sequence joins TRBV9 and TRBJ2-7; a weak D match, TRBD1 (6 bases). This CDR3 contains 14 residues. V shed 4 bases and J shed 1 base, with 12 bases lying between them. Germline-derived CDR1 and CDR2 are SGDLS and YYNGEE. The DNA of the CDR3 is TGTGCCAGCAGCCTACAGGGTTGGTCCTACGAGCAGTACTTC. Translating it yields CASSLQGWSYEQYF.

This chain connects TRBV9 to TRBJ2-2; perhaps D is TRBD1 or TRBD2 (5 bases each). CDR1 and CDR2 (germline): SGDLS, YYNGEE. CDR3 size: 15 residues. The V gene lost 4 bases and the J gene lost 7 bases, with 17 bases spanning the gap. This CDR3 reads CASSSGPLIGGELFF. CDR3 in DNA: TGTGCCAGCAGCTCGGGACCGCTGATTGGCGGGGAGCTGTTTTTT. The whole variable domain, remainder taken from reference TRBV9 and TRBJ2-2, is DSGVTQTPKHLITATGQRVTLRCSPRSGDLSVYWYQQSLDQGLQFLIQYYNGEERAKGNILERFSAQQFPDLHSELNLSSLELGDSALYFCASSSGPLIGGELFFGEGSRLTVL.

The CDR3 is CAWSRGYNHYEQYF. For the CDR3, the DNA is TGTGCCTGGAGTCGGGGATACAATCACTACGAGCAGTACTTC. The chain combines TRBV30 with TRBJ2-7; the D gene is possibly TRBD2 (5 bases). Germline CDR1 is GTSNPN and CDR2 is SVGIG (reference sequence). The CDR3 sequence is 14 residues long. V was cut by 2 bases and J by 3 bases, with 14 bases left in between. Looking up the rest from reference TRBV30 and TRBJ2-7 gives the full variable domain: SQTIHQWPATLVQPVGSPLSLECTVEGTSNPNLYWYRQAAGRGLQLLFYSVGIGQISSEVPQNLSASRPQDRQFILSSKKLLLSDSGFYLCAWSRGYNHYEQYFGPGTRLTVT.

This clonotype was counted once. This CDR3 reads CSAIQASIGNEQFF. CDR3 coding DNA: TGCAGTGCTATTCAGGCGTCTATTGGGAATGAGCAGTTCTTC. The rearrangement links TRBV20-1 to TRBJ2-1; no firm D call. The CDR3 contains 14 residues. Trimming left V 4 bases short and J 7 bases short, with 17 bases between. The germline CDR1 and CDR2 sequences are DFQATT and SNEGSKA (reference sequence).

The chain links TRBV4-2 to TRBJ2-3; a possible D gene is TRBD2 (6 bases). The CDR3 spans 16 residues. Germline V gives CDR1 LGHNA, CDR2 YNFKEQ. V was trimmed by 1 base and J by 0 bases, leaving 11 bases between them. The CDR3 here is CASSQVAEASTDTQYF. The DNA for the CDR3 is TGTGCCAGCAGCCAAGTAGCGGAAGCTAGCACAGATACGCAGTATTTT.

The chain is built from TRBV7-3 and TRBJ1-2; no reliable D call. Germline CDR1 is SGHTA and CDR2 is FQGTGA. V lost 2 bases and J lost 4, with 8 bases in between. The CDR3 consists of 13 residues. The CDR3 DNA reads TGTGCCAGCAGCTTATTCGGACTCTATGGCTACACCTTC. It yields the protein CASSLFGLYGYTF. The full variable domain, completed using reference TRBV7-3 and TRBJ1-2, is GAGVSQTPSNKVTEKGKYVELRCDPISGHTALYWYRQSLGQGPEFLIYFQGTGAADDSGLPNDRFFAVRPEGSVSTLKIQRTERGDSAVYLCASSLFGLYGYTFGSGTRLTVV.

The CDR3 DNA sequence: TGTGCCAGCAGCGCCCCGGGACTAGCGGGGGGGGCCGGGGAGCTGTTTTTT. Its protein product is CASSAPGLAGGAGELFF. The chain uses TRBV7-2 and TRBJ2-2; 16 nucleotides match TRBD2. V trimming: 5 bases; J trimming: 6 bases; junction bases outside the gene matches: 6. The CDR3 length is 17 residues. Germline CDR1 and CDR2: SGHTA and FQGNSA.

The genes are TRBV20-1 and TRBJ2-1; 10 bases line up with TRBD2. The CDR3 spans 15 residues. The germline V gene has CDR1 DFQATT and CDR2 SNEGSKA (reference sequence). V lost 6 bases and J lost 6; bases outside the gene matches: 11. Here the CDR3 DNA reads TGCAGTGCCAGACCCCCGGGACTAGCGTTCAATGAGCAGTTCTTC. Its translation is CSARPPGLAFNEQFF.

This clonotype came up once. CDR3 bases: TGTGCCAGCAGGCGGGGTAACAATGAGCAGTTCTTC. Translation: CASRRGNNEQFF. The gene calls are TRBV9 and TRBJ2-1; tentatively, D is TRBD2 (6 bases). Trimming took off 5 bases at V and 5 bases at J, with 8 bases between the two ends. The germline V gene encodes CDR1 SGDLS and CDR2 YYNGEE. CDR3 size: 12 residues. Filled out from reference TRBV9 and TRBJ2-1, the complete variable domain reads DSGVTQTPKHLITATGQRVTLRCSPRSGDLSVYWYQQSLDQGLQFLIQYYNGEERAKGNILERFSAQQFPDLHSELNLSSLELGDSALYFCASRRGNNEQFFGPGTRLTVL.